This TCR beta chain was found in a study of T-cell reconstitution after alpha-beta-depleted transplantation in children (dated by TCRdb to 2016 to 2017). In the study overall: Using TCR repertoire profiling, the study followed T-cell immune reconstitution in a quantitative way in children after TCRalphabeta/CD19-depleted allogeneic hematopoietic cell transplantation.

The library came from PCR. The sequencing machine was an Illumina HiSeq 2500. TCR library preparation used molecular barcoding, with unique molecular identifiers applied to normalize quantification of the TCRbeta repertoire. The public reads were reprocessed in TCRdb via fastp at Q25 and MiXCR, keeping in-frame beta chains. Rows are unified per CDR3 protein, each entry keeping the most common DNA and genes. The sample contains around 96,000 distinct CDR3 sequences, 12% of them found a single time. The ten largest clones add up to about 15% of the sample. Based on the germline V gene, the CDR1 and CDR2 sequences are MNHEY and SVGAGI. Including cysteine and phenylalanine, the CDR3 has 12 amino acids. The sequence is cut down to CDR3 DNA, 36 bases in frame from base 1. V lost 6 bases and J lost 5 bases, and the count of bases not matched to a germline gene is 3. This clonotype has ten or more counts. What antigen it recognizes has not been identified. It has no much larger one-base neighbor in the sample; base qualities were not kept.

The chain couples TRBV6-5 to TRBJ2-7; TRBD1 matches 8 bases in the middle. This sequence was found in a human donor who donated a stem cell graft to a child with inherited bone marrow failure. Sequencing was performed on PBMCs from the stem cell graft donor, taken from the stem cell graft. The CDR3 has the sequence CASRDRDDEQYF. The DNA is as follows: TGTGCCAGCAGGGACAGGGACGACGAGCAGTACTTC.